These 7 T cell receptor beta chains came from one sample sequenced in a study of cytomegalovirus exposure and HLA in healthy donors. The PCR employed 60 Vbeta primers together with 13 Jbeta primers. The assay was immunoSEQ multiplex PCR, and TCRdb's table has in-frame clones only and misses some. This table has 65,000 to 80,000 clones, around 68% appearing once. Sequenced sample: PBMCs. These receptors came from a man between 40 and 49 years old in good health and CMV-seropositive.

CDR3 residues: CASSDSLAGGVDTQYF. CDR3 sequence (DNA): TGTGCCAGCAGTGACTCGTTAGCGGGAGGAGTGGATACGCAGTATTTT. The chain joins TRBV6-4 to TRBJ2-3; 10 nucleotides align to TRBD2. V shed 0 bases, J shed 6 bases, and the junction held 6 bases outside the gene matches. This CDR3 comprises 16 residues. Germline CDR1 and CDR2: MRHNA and SNTAGT.

This sequence joins TRBV28 and TRBJ1-1, with 7 bases identical to TRBD1. The CDR3 covers 13 residues. V trimming: 4 bases; J trimming: 7 bases; junction bases outside the gene matches: 6. The V gene's germline CDR1 is MDHEN and CDR2 SYDVKM. CDR3 loop: CASSSPDRNEAFF. CDR3 sequence (DNA): TGTGCCAGCAGTTCCCCGGACAGGAATGAAGCTTTCTTT. The whole variable domain, remainder taken from reference TRBV28 and TRBJ1-1, is DVKVTQSSRYLVKRTGEKVFLECVQDMDHENMFWYRQDPGLGLRLIYFSYDVKMKEKGDIPEGYSVSREKKERFSLILESASTNQTSMYLCASSSPDRNEAFFGQGTRLTVV.

The chain combines TRBV21-1 with TRBJ2-1; TRBD1 is the table's D call and was not checked against the DNA. TRBV21-1 is an annotated pseudogene. This CDR3 contains 15 residues. CDR3 region: CASSVRDRYYNEQFF. CDR3 coding DNA: TGTGCCAGCAGCGTCCGGGACAGGTATTACAATGAGCAGTTCTTC.

The chain uses TRBV9 and TRBJ2-3, with 12 bases identical to TRBD2. CDR1 and CDR2 (germline): SGDLS, YYNGEE. The V and J ends lost 3 bases and 2 bases, in that order; junction bases with no gene match: 7. The CDR3 totals 17 residues. The chain's CDR3 is CASSARRTSGATDTQYF. CDR3 nucleotide sequence: TGTGCCAGCAGCGCCCGCCGGACTAGCGGGGCCACAGATACGCAGTATTTT.

The V and J genes are TRBV7-2 and TRBJ1-4; D gene unclear. CDR1 and CDR2 (germline): SGHTA, FQGNSA. V gave up 0 bases and J gave up 7 bases, with 9 bases separating them. This CDR3 is 14 amino acids long. The CDR3 reads CASSLALAGEKLFF. Here the CDR3 DNA reads TGTGCCAGCAGCTTAGCGTTAGCGGGTGAAAAACTGTTTTTT. The full variable domain, completed using reference TRBV7-2 and TRBJ1-4, is GAGVSQSPSNKVTEKGKDVELRCDPISGHTALYWYRQSLGQGLEFLIYFQGNSAPDKSGLPSDRFSAERTGGSVSTLTIQRTQQEDSAVYLCASSLALAGEKLFFGSGTQLSVL.

The gene calls are TRBV28 and TRBJ1-3; D might be TRBD1 (5 bases). The CDR3 is 14 residues long. V dropped 7 bases and J dropped 0 bases, with 10 bases sitting between them. Germline values: CDR1 MDHEN, CDR2 SYDVKM. The CDR3 coding sequence is TGTGCCAGCAACACAGGCTACTCTGGAAACACCATATATTTT. Translating gives CASNTGYSGNTIYF.

V gene TRBV18 combines with J gene TRBJ2-5; 7 bases line up with TRBD1. Losses at the gene ends were 2 bases for V and 5 bases for J; bases not matched to a gene: 11. The CDR3 has 16 amino acids. Germline CDR1 and CDR2: KGHSH and LQKENI. CDR3 residues: CASSPWSGGPEETQYF. As DNA, the CDR3 is TGTGCCAGCTCACCATGGTCAGGGGGTCCGGAGGAGACCCAGTACTTC. Full variable domain (missing parts from reference TRBV18 and TRBJ2-5): NAGVMQNPRHLVRRRGQEARLRCSPMKGHSHVYWYRQLPEEGLKFMVYLQKENIIDESGMPKERFSAEFPKEGPSILRIQQVVRGDSAAYFCASSPWSGGPEETQYFGPGTRLLVL.